The present TCR beta chain was sequenced within a study of early T cells in non-severe SARS-CoV-2 infection. Trimming removed 7 bases from V and 5 bases from J, with 17 bases in between. Germline V gene data show CDR1 as SGHTA and CDR2 as FQGNSA. The CDR3 consists of 14 residues. This clonotype was picked up a small number of times. In the library, individual cDNA molecules carried attached unique molecular identifiers. TCRdb re-analysed the 5' RACE reads in MiXCR, keeping a single row per CDR3 protein. The data contain over 25,000 distinct CDR3 sequences, roughly 5% of them singletons. Sequencing was performed on whole blood. This chain joins TRBV7-2 and TRBJ2-5; the D gene is possibly TRBD1 (6 bases). This clonotype originated in an adult who was a healthcare worker with PCR-confirmed SARS-CoV-2 infection or an uninfected control (not recorded which). CDR3 sequence: CASNPQGGPETQYF. CDR3 nucleotide sequence: TGTGCCAGCAACCCACAGGGTGGGCCGGAGACCCAGTACTTC.